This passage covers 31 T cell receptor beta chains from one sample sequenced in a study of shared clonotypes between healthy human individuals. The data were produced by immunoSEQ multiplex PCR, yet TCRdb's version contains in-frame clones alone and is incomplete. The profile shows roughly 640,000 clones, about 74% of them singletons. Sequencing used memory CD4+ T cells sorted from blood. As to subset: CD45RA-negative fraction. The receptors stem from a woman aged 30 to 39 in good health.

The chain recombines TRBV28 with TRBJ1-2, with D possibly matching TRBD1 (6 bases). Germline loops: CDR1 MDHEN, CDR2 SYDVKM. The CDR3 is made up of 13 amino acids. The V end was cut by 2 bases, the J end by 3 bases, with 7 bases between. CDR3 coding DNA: TGTGCCAGCAGTTTACCAGGGGACTATGGCTACACCTTC. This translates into CASSLPGDYGYTF.

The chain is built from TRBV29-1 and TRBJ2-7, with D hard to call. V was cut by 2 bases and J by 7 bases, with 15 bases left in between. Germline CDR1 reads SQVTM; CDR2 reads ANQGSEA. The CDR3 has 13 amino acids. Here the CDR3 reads CSVEYLDPSEQYF. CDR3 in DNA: TGCAGCGTTGAATACTTAGACCCCTCTGAGCAGTACTTC.

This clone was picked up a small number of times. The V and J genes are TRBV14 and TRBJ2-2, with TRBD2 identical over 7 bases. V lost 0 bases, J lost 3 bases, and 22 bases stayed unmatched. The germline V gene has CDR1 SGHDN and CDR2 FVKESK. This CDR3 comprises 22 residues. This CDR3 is CASSQDPFKWGRRDYYTGELFF. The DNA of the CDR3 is TGTGCCAGCAGCCAAGATCCTTTTAAATGGGGAAGGCGGGACTACTACACCGGGGAGCTGTTTTTT.

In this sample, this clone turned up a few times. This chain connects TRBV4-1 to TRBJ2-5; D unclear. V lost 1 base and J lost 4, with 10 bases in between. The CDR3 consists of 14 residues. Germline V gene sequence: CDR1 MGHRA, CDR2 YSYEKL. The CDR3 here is CASSQGWSPETQYF. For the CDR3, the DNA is TGCGCCAGCAGCCAAGGGTGGTCGCCAGAGACCCAGTACTTC.

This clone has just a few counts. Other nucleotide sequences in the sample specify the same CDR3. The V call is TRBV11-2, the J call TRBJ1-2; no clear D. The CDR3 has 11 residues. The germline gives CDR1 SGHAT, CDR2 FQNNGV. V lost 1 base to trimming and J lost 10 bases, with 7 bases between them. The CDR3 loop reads CASSLGRLYTF. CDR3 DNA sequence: TGTGCCAGCAGCTTAGGTCGACTCTACACCTTC.

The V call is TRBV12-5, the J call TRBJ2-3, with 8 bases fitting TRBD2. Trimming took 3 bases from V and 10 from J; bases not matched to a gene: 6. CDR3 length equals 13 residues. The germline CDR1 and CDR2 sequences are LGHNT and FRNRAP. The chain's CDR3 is CASGLPAGVAQYF. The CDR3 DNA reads TGTGCTAGTGGTTTACCAGCGGGAGTGGCGCAGTATTTT.

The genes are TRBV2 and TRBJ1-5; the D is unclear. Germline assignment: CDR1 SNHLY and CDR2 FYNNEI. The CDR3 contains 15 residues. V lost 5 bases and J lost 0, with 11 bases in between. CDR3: CASSRGPVSNQPQHF. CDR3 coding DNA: TGTGCCAGCAGTCGTGGGCCGGTTAGCAATCAGCCCCAGCATTTT.

CDR3 nucleotides: TGTGCCAGCAGCCTTCGGACAGGGGGCTTACATGAGCAGTTCTTC. It yields the protein CASSLRTGGLHEQFF. J is TRBJ2-1 and V is TRBV7-9, with 11 bases fitting TRBD1. V lost 5 bases to trimming and J lost 8 bases; unmatched junction nucleotides: 8. CDR1 is SEHNR and CDR2 is FQNEAQ in the germline V gene (reference sequence). The length of the CDR3 is 15 residues.

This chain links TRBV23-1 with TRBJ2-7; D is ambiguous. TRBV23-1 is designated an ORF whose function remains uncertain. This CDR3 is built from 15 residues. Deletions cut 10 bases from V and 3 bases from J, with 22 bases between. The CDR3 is CANCLRPMTHYEQYF. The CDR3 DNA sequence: TGCGCCAACTGTTTGCGACCAATGACGCACTACGAGCAGTACTTC.

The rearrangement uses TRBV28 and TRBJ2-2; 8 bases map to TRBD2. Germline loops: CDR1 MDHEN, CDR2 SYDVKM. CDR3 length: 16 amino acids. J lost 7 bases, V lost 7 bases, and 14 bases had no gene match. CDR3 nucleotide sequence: TGTGCCAGCACCTCCCCGGGAGGGGAGTTGGTCGGGGAGCTGTTTTTT. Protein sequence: CASTSPGGELVGELFF.

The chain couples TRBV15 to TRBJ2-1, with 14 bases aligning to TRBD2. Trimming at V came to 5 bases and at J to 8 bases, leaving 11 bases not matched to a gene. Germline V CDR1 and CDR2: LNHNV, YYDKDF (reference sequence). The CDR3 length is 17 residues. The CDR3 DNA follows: TGTGCCACCAGCGGACTAGCGGGAGGTTCGTCTGGGGATGAGCAGTTCTTC. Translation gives CATSGLAGGSSGDEQFF. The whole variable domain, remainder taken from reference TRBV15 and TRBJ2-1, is DAMVIQNPRYQVTQFGKPVTLSCSQTLNHNVMYWYQQKSSQAPKLLFHYYDKDFNNEADTPDNFQSRRPNTSFCFLDIRSPGLGDTAMYLCATSGLAGGSSGDEQFFGPGTRLTVL.

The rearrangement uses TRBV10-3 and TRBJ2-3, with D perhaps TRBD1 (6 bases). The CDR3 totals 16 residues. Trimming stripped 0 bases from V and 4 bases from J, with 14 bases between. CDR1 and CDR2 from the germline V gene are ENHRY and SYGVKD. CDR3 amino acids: CAISESRQGSPDTQYF. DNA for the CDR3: TGTGCCATCAGTGAGTCGAGGCAGGGGTCTCCAGATACGCAGTATTTT.

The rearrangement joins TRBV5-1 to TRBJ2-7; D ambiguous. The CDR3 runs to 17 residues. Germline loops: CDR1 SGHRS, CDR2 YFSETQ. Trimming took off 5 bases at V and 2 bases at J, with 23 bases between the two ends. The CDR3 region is CASRVGFTGEKTYEQYF. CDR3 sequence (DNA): TGCGCCAGCAGGGTTGGTTTTACTGGGGAAAAGACCTACGAGCAGTACTTC. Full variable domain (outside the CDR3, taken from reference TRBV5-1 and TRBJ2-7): KAGVTQTPRYLIKTRGQQVTLSCSPISGHRSVSWYQQTPGQGLQFLFEYFSETQRNKGNFPGRFSGRQFSNSRSEMNVSTLELGDSALYLCASRVGFTGEKTYEQYFGPGTRLTVT.

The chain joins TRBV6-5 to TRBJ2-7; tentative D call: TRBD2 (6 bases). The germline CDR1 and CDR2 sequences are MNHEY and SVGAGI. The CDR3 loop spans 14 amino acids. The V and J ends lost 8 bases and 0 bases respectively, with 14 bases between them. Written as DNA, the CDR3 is TGTGCCAGCCCCACCTGGCGGGACTCCTACGAGCAGTACTTC. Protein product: CASPTWRDSYEQYF.

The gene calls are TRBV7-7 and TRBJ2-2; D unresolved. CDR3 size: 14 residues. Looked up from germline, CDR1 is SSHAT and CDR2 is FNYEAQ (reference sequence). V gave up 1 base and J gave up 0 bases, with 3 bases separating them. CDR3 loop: CASSLVANTGELFF. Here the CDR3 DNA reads TGTGCCAGCAGCTTAGTAGCGAACACCGGGGAGCTGTTTTTT.

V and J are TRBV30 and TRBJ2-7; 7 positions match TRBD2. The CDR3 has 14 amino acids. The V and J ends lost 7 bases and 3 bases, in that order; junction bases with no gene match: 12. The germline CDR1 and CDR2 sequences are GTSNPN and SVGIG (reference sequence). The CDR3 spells CAYKTWEGFYEQYF. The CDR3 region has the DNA TGTGCCTACAAAACATGGGAGGGTTTCTACGAGCAGTACTTC.

The CDR3 loop is CASSIVKGNTEAFF. Here the CDR3 DNA reads TGTGCCAGTAGTATAGTAAAGGGGAACACTGAAGCTTTCTTT. This chain links TRBV19 with TRBJ1-1; D ambiguous. Trimming cost V 1 base and J 1 base, with 7 bases left between them. Germline assignment: CDR1 LNHDA and CDR2 SQIVND (reference sequence). The CDR3 length is 14 residues.

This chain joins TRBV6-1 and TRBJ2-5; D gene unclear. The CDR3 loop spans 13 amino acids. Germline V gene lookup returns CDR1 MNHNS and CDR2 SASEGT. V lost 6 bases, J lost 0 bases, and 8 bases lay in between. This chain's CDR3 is CASRTANQETQYF. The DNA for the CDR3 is TGTGCCAGCAGGACCGCTAACCAAGAGACCCAGTACTTC.

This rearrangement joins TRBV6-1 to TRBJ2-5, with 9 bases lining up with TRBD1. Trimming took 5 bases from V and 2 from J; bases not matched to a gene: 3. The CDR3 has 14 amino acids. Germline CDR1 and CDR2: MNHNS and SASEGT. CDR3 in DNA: TGTGCCAGCAGTATGACAGGGGGACAAGAGACCCAGTACTTC. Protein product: CASSMTGGQETQYF.

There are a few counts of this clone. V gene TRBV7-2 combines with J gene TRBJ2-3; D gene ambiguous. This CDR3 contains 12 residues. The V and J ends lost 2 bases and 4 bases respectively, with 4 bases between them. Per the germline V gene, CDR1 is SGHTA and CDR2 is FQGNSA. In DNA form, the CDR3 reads TGTGCCAGCAGCTTATATTCAGATACGCAGTATTTT. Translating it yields CASSLYSDTQYF.

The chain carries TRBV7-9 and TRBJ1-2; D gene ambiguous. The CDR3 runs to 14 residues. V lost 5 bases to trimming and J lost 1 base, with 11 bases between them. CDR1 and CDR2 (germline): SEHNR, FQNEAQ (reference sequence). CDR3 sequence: CASSHTKGNYGYTF. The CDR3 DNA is TGTGCCAGCAGCCATACCAAGGGTAACTATGGCTACACCTTC.

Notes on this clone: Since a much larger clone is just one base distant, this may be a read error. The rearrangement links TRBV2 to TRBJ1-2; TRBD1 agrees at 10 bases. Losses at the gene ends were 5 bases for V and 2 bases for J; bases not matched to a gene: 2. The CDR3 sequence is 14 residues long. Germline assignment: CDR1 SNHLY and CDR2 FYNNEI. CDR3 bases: TGTGCCAGCAGTCCGGGACAGGGGAACTATGGCTACACCTTC. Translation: CASSPGQGNYGYTF.

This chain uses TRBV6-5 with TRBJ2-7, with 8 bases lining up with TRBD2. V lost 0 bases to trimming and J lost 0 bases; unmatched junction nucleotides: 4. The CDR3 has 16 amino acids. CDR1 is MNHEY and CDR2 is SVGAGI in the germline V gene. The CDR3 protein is CASSYSGGGSSYEQYF. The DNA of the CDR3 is TGTGCCAGCAGTTACTCGGGCGGGGGGAGCTCCTACGAGCAGTACTTC.

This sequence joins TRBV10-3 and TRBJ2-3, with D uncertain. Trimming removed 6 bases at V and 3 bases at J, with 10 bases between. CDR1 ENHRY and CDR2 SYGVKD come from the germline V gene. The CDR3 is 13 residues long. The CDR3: CAIRAQPTDTQYF. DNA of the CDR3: TGTGCCATCAGAGCCCAACCAACAGATACGCAGTATTTT.

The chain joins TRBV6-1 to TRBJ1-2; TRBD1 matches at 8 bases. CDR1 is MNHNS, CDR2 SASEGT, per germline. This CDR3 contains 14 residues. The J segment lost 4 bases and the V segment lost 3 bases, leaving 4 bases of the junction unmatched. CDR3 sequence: CASSDRGHSYGYTF. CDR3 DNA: TGTGCCAGCAGTGACAGGGGGCATAGCTATGGCTACACCTTC.

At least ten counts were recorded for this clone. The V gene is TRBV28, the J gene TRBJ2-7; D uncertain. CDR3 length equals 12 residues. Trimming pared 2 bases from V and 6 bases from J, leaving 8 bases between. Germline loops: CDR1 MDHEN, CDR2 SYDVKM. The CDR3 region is CASSLPKGEQYF. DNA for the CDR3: TGTGCCAGCAGTTTACCCAAGGGCGAGCAGTACTTC.

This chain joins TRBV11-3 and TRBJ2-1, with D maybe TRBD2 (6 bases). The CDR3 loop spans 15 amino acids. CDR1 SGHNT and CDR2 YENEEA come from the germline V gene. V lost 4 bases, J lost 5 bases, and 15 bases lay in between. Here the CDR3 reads CASSSSAGRNNEQFF. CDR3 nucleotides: TGTGCCAGCAGCTCCTCAGCGGGCCGTAACAATGAGCAGTTCTTC.

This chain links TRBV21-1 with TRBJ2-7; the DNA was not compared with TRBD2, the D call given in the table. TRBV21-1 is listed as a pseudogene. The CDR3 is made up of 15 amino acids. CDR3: CASRLRAEAPYEQYF. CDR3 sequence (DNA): TGTGCCAGCCGGCTGAGGGCGGAGGCCCCCTACGAGCAGTACTTC.

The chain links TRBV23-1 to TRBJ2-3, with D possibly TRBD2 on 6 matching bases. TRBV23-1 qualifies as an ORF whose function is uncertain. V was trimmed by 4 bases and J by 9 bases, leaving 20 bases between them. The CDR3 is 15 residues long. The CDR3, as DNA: TGCGCCAGCAGTCTTACCGGGACCGGGCGGGGAACGCAGTATTTT. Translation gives CASSLTGTGRGTQYF.

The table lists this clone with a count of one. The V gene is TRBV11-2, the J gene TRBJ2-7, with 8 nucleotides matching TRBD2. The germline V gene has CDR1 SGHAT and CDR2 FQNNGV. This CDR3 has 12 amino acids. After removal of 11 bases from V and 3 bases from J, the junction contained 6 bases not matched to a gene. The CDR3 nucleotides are TGTGCCTGCCGCGGGACTAGCTACGAGCAGTACTTC. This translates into CACRGTSYEQYF.

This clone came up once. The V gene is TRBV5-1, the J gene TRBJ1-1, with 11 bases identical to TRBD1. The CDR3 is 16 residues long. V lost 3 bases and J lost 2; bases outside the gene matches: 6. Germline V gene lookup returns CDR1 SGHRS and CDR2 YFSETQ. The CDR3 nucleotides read TGCGCCAGCAGCTCCCGGACAGGGGGCGTTAACACTGAAGCTTTCTTT. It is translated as CASSSRTGGVNTEAFF.